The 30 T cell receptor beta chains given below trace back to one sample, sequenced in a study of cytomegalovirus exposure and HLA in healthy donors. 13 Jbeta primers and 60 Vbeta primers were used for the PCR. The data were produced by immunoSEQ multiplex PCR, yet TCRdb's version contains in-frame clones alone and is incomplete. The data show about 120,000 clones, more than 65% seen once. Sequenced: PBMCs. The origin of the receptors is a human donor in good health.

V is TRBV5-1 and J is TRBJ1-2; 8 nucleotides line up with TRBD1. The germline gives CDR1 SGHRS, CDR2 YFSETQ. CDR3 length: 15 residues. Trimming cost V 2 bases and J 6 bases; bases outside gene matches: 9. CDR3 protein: CASSFRAGGADGYTF. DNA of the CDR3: TGCGCCAGCAGCTTCAGGGCAGGGGGCGCCGATGGCTACACCTTC.

CDR3 coding DNA: TGTGCCAGCAGCTTAGCGGTAGGGGCTAACTATGGCTACACCTTC. It yields the protein CASSLAVGANYGYTF. The rearrangement joins TRBV7-2 to TRBJ1-2; TRBD1 is a possible D gene (5 bases). The ends were cut back, 0 bases at V and 0 bases at J, with 8 bases in the middle. Per germline, CDR1 SGHTA and CDR2 FQGNSA. The CDR3 totals 15 residues.

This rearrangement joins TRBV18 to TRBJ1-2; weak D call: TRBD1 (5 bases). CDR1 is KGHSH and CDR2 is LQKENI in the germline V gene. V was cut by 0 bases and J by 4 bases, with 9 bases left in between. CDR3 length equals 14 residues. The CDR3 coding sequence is TGTGCCAGCTCACCACCGGGGGGAATCTATGGCTACACCTTC. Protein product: CASSPPGGIYGYTF.

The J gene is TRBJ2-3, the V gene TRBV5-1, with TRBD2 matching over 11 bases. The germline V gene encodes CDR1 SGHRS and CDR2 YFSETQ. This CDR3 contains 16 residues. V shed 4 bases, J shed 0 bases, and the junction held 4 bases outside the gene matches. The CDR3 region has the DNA TGCGCCAGCAGCCCGGGACTAGCGGTGAGCACAGATACGCAGTATTTT. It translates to CASSPGLAVSTDTQYF.

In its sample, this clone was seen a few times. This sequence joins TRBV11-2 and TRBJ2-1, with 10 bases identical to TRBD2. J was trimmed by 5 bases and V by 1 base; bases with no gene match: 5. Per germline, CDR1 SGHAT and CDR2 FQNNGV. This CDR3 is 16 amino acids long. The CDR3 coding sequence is TGTGCCAGCAGCTTAGTGTCCCTAGCGGGAGACAATGAGCAGTTCTTC. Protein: CASSLVSLAGDNEQFF.

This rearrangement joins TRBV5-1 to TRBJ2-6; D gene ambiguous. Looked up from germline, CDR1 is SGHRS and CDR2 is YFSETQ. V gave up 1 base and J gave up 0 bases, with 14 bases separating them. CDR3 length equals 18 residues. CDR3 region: CASSLKDTETSGANVLTF. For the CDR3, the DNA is TGCGCCAGCAGCTTGAAAGACACAGAAACCTCTGGGGCCAACGTCCTGACTTTC.

The CDR3 nucleotides read TGTGCCAGTCGCGGCCGCCGTAACTATGGCTACACCTTC. Its protein product is CASRGRRNYGYTF. V and J are TRBV18 and TRBJ1-2; D remains unclear. The CDR3 is 13 amino acids. The V gene lost 9 bases and the J gene lost 1 base, with 12 bases spanning the gap. The V gene's germline CDR1 is KGHSH and CDR2 LQKENI. The whole variable domain, remainder taken from reference TRBV18 and TRBJ1-2, is NAGVMQNPRHLVRRRGQEARLRCSPMKGHSHVYWYRQLPEEGLKFMVYLQKENIIDESGMPKERFSAEFPKEGPSILRIQQVVRGDSAAYFCASRGRRNYGYTFGSGTRLTVV.

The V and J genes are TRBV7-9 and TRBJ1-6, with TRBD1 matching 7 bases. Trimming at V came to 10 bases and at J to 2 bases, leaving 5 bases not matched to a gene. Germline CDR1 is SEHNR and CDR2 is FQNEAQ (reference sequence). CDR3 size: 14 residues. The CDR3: CAIPGGPYNSPLHF. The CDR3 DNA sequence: TGTGCCATCCCAGGGGGGCCCTATAATTCACCCCTCCACTTT.

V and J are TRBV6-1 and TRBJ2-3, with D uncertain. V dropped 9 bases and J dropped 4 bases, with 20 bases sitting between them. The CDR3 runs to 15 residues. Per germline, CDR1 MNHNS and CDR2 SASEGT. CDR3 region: CASTIYIAQSDTQYF. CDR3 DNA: TGTGCCAGTACTATTTATATCGCCCAGTCAGATACGCAGTATTTT.

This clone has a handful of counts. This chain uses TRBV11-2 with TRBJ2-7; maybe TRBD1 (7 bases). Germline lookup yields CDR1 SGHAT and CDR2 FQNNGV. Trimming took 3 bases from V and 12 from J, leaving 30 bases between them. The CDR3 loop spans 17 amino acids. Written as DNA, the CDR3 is TGTGCCAGCAGCTTGGGGGTAGGGGGCGTGGGGTCGGTAGCGGCGTACTTC. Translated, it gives CASSLGVGGVGSVAAYF.

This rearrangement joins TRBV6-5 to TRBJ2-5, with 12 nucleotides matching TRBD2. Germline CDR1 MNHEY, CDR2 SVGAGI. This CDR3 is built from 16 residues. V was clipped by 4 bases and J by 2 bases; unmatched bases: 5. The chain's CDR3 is CASSSSGTSGQETQYF. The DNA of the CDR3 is TGTGCCAGCAGTTCCTCCGGGACTAGCGGGCAAGAGACCCAGTACTTC.

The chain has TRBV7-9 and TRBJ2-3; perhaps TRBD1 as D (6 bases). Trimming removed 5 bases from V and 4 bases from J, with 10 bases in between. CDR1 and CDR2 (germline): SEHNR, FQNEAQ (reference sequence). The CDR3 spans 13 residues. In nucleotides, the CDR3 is TGTGCCAGCAGCCCTTACAGGGCAGATACGCAGTATTTT. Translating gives CASSPYRADTQYF.

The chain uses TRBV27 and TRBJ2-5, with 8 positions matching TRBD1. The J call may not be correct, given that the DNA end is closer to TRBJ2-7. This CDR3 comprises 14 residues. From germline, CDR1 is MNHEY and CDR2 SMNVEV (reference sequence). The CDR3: CASSLSGQAYEQYF. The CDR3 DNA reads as TGTGCCAGCAGTTTGTCGGGACAGGCCTACGAGCAGTACTTC.

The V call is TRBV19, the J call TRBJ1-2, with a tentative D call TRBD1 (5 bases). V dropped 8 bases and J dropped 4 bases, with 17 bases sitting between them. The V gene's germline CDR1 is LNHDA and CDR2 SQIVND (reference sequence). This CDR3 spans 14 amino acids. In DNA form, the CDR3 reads TGTGCCAGTGAGCCCCGGACAACAGGCTATGGCTACACCTTC. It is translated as CASEPRTTGYGYTF. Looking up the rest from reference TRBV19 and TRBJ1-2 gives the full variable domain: DGGITQSPKYLFRKEGQNVTLSCEQNLNHDAMYWYRQDPGQGLRLIYYSQIVNDFQKGDIAEGYSVSREKKESFPLTVTSAQKNPTAFYLCASEPRTTGYGYTFGSGTRLTVV.

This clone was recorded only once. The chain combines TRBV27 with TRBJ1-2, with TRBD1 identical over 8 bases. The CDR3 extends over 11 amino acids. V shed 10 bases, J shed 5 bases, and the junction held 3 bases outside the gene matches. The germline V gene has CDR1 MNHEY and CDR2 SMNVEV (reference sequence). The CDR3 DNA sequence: TGTGCCACCCGACAGGGGTATGGCTACACCTTC. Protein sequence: CATRQGYGYTF.

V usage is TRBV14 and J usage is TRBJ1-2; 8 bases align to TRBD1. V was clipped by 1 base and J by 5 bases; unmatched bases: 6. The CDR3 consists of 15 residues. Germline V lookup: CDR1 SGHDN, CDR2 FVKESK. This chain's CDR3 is CASSQAGTGGYGYTF. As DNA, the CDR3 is TGTGCCAGCAGCCAAGCAGGAACAGGGGGTTATGGCTACACCTTC.

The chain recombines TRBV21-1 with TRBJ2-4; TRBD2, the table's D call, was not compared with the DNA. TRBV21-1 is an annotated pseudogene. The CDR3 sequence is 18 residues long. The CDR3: CASSNTSGRASAKNIQYF. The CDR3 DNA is TGTGCCAGCAGCAATACTAGCGGGAGGGCCTCGGCCAAAAACATTCAGTACTTC.

CDR3 nucleotides: TGTGCCAGTAGTGCGACCCGGGACAGCTACGAGCAGTACTTC. It translates to CASSATRDSYEQYF. The chain has TRBV19 and TRBJ2-7, with 7 nucleotides matching TRBD1. CDR1 and CDR2 from the germline V gene are LNHDA and SQIVND (reference sequence). V lost 5 bases to trimming and J lost 3 bases; unmatched junction nucleotides: 7. This CDR3 comprises 14 residues.

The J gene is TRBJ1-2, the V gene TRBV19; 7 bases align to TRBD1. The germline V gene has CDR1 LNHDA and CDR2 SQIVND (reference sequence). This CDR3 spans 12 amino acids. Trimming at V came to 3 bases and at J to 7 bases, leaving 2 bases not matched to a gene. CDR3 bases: TGTGCCAGTAGTATCTCAGGGGGTGGCTACACCTTC. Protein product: CASSISGGGYTF.

CDR3 in DNA: TGCGCCAGCAGCCCAAGGGACAGGGGGGATGAAAAACTGTTTTTT. Amino acid sequence: CASSPRDRGDEKLFF. V usage is TRBV5-1 and J usage is TRBJ1-4; TRBD1 matches 11 bases. Germline V gene sequence: CDR1 SGHRS, CDR2 YFSETQ. Losses at the gene ends were 4 bases for V and 6 bases for J; bases not matched to a gene: 5. CDR3 length: 15 residues. The whole variable domain, remainder taken from reference TRBV5-1 and TRBJ1-4, is KAGVTQTPRYLIKTRGQQVTLSCSPISGHRSVSWYQQTPGQGLQFLFEYFSETQRNKGNFPGRFSGRQFSNSRSEMNVSTLELGDSALYLCASSPRDRGDEKLFFGSGTQLSVL.

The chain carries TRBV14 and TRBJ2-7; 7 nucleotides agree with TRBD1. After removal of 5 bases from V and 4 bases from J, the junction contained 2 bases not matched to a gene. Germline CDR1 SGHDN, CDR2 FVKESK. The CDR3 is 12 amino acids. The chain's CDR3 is CASSAQGYEQYF. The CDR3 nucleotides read TGTGCCAGCAGCGCACAGGGGTACGAGCAGTACTTC.

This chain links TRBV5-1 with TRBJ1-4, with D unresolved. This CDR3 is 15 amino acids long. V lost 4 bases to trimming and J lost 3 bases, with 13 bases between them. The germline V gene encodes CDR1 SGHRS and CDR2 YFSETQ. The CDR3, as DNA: TGCGCCAGCAGCCCTGGCGGGGTCCCTAATGAAAAACTGTTTTTT. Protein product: CASSPGGVPNEKLFF.

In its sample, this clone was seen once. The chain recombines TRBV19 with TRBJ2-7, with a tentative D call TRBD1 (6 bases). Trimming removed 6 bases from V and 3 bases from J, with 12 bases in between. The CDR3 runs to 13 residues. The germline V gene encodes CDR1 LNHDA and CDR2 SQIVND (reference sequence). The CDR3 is CASSPGHYYEQYF. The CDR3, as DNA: TGTGCCAGTAGCCCGGGACACTACTACGAGCAGTACTTC.

DNA for the CDR3: TGTGCCAGCAGTTCAACTATCCTTAACCGGGGGGCATTAGGCTACACCTTC. This sequence encodes CASSSTILNRGALGYTF. V usage is TRBV27 and J usage is TRBJ1-2, with TRBD1 as a possible D gene (6 bases). Germline V gene lookup returns CDR1 MNHEY and CDR2 SMNVEV (reference sequence). The ends were cut back, 4 bases at V and 8 bases at J, with 26 bases in the middle. The CDR3 consists of 17 residues.

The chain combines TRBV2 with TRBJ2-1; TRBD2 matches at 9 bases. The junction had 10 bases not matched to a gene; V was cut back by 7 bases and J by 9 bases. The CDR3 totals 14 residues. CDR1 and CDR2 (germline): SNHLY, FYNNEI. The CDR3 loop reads CASIAELAGVEQFF. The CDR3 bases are TGTGCCAGCATAGCCGAGTTAGCGGGAGTTGAGCAGTTCTTC.

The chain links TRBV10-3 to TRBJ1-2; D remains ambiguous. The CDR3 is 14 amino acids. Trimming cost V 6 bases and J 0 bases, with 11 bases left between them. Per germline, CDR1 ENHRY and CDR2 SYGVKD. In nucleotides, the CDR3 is TGTGCCATCAGCCCCTTGGAGGCTAACTATGGCTACACCTTC. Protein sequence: CAISPLEANYGYTF.

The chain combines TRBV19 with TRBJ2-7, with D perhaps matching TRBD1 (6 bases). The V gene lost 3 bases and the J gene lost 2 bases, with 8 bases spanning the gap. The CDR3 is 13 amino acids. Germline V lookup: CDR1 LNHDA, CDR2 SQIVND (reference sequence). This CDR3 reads CASSMDRTYEQYF. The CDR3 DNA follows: TGTGCCAGTAGTATGGACAGAACCTACGAGCAGTACTTC.

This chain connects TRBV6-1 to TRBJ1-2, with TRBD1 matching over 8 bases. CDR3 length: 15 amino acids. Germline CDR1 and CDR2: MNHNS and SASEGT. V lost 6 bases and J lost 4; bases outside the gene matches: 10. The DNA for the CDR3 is TGTGCCAGCAGAGCCCTGACAGGGGTGGGCTATGGCTACACCTTC. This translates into CASRALTGVGYGYTF.

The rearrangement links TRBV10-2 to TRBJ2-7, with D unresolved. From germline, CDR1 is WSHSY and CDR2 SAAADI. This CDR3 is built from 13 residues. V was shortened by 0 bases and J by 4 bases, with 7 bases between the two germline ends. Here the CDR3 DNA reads TGCGCCAGCAGTGAGTCGACTGGGTACGAGCAGTACTTC. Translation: CASSESTGYEQYF.

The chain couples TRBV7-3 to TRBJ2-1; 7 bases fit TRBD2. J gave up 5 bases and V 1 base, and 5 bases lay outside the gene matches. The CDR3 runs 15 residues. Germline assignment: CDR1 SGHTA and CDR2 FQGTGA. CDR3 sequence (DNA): TGTGCCAGCAGCTTAATGGCGGGAGCTCACAATGAGCAGTTCTTC. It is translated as CASSLMAGAHNEQFF.